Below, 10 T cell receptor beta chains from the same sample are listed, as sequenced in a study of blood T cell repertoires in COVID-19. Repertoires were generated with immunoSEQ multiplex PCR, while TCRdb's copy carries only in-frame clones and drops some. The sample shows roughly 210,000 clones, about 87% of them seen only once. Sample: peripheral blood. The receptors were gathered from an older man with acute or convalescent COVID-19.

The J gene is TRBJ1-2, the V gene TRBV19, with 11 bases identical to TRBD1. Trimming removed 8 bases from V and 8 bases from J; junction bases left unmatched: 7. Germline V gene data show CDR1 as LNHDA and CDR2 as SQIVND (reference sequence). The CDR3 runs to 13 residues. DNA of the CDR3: TGTGCCAGTGCTGGACAGGGGGCGCAGGGCTACACCTTC. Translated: CASAGQGAQGYTF.

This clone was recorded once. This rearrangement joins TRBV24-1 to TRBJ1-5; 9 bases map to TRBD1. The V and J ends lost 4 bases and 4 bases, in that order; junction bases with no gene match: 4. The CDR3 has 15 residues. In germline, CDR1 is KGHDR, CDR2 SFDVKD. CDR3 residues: CATSETGGLNQPQHF. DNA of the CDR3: TGTGCCACCAGTGAAACAGGGGGCCTGAATCAGCCCCAGCATTTT.

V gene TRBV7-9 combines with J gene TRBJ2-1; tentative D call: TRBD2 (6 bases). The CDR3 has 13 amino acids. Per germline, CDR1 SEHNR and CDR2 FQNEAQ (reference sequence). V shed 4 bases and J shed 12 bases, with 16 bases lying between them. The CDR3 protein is CASSSSGVAVQFF. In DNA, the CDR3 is TGTGCCAGCAGCTCATCGGGGGTAGCGGTGCAGTTCTTC.

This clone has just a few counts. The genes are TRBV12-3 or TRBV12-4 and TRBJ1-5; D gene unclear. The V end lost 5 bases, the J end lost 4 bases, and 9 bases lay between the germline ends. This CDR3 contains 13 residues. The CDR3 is CASSPEVNQPQHF. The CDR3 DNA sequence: TGTGCCAGCAGTCCGGAGGTTAATCAGCCCCAGCATTTT.

The CDR3 here is CASSQDPRTSGRALSYEQYF. Written as DNA, the CDR3 is TGTGCCAGCAGCCAAGATCCCAGGACTAGCGGGAGGGCCCTCTCCTACGAGCAGTACTTC. The genes are TRBV14 and TRBJ2-7; 15 bases align to TRBD2. This CDR3 spans 20 amino acids. Unmatched junction bases numbered 9, after V lost 0 bases and J lost 0 bases. CDR1 is SGHDN and CDR2 is FVKESK in the germline V gene.

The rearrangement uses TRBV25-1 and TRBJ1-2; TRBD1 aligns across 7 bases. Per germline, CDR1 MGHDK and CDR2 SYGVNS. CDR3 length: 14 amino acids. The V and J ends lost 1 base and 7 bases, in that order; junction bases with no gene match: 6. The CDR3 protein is CASSELRQGGGYTF. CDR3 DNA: TGTGCCAGCAGTGAATTGAGGCAGGGGGGTGGCTACACCTTC.

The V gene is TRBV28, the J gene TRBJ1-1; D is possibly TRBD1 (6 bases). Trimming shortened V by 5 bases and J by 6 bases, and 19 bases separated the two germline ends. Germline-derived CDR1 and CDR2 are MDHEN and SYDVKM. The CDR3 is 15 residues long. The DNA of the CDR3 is TGTGCCAGCAGTGCCACGGACAGCGTGATACCTGAAGCTTTCTTT. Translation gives CASSATDSVIPEAFF.

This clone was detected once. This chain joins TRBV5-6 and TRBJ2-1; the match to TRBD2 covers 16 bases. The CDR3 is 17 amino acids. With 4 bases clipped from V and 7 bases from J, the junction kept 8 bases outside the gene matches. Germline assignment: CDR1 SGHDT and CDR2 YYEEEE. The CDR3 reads CASSQGLAGGPRNEQFF. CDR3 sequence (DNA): TGTGCCAGCAGCCAGGGACTAGCGGGAGGGCCCAGGAATGAGCAGTTCTTC.

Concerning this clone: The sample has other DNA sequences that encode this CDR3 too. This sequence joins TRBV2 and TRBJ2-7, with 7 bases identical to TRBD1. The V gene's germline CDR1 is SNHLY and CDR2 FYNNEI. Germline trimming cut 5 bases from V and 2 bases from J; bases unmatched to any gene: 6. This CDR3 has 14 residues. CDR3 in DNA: TGTGCCAGCAGTTGGACAGGCCAGACCTACGAGCAGTACTTC. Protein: CASSWTGQTYEQYF. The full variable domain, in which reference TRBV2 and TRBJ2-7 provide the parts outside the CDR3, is EPEVTQTPSHQVTQMGQEVILRCVPISNHLYFYWYRQILGQKVEFLVSFYNNEISEKSEIFDDQFSVERPDGSNFTLKIRSTKLEDSAMYFCASSWTGQTYEQYFGPGTRLTVT.

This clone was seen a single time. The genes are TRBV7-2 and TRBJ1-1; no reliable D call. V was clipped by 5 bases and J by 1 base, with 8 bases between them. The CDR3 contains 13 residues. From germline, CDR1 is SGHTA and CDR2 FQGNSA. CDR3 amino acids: CASSVGRNTEAFF. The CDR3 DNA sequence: TGTGCCAGCAGCGTCGGGAGGAACACTGAAGCTTTCTTT.